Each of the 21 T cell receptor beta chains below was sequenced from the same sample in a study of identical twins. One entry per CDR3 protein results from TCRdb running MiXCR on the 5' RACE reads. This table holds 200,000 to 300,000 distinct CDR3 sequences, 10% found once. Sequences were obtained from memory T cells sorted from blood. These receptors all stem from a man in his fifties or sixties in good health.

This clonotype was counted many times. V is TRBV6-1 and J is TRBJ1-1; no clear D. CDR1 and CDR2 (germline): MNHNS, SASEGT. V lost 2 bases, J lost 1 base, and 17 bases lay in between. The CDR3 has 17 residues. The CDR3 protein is CASSETRVTHGNTEAFF. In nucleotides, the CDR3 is TGTGCCAGCAGTGAAACTAGAGTCACCCACGGGAACACTGAAGCTTTCTTT.

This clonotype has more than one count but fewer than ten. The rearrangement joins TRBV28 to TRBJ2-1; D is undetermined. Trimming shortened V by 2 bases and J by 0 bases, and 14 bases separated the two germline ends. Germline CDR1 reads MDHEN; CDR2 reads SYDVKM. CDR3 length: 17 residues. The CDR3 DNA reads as TGTGCCAGCAGTTTAACCCTCGTCATGAGCTCCTACAATGAGCAGTTCTTC. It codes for CASSLTLVMSSYNEQFF.

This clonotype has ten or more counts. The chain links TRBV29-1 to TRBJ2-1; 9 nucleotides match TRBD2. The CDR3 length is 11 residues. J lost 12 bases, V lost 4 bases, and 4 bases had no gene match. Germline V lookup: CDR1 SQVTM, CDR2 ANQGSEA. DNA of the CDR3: TGCAGCGTTGCTAGCGGGAAGGTGCAGTTCTTC. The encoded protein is CSVASGKVQFF.

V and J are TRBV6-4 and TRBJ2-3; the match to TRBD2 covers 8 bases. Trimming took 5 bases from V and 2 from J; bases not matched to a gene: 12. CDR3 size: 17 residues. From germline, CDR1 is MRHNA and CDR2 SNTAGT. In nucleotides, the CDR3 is TGTGCCAGCAGTCTGACGTGGGGCGGGGGGACCACAGATACGCAGTATTTT. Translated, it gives CASSLTWGGGTTDTQYF.

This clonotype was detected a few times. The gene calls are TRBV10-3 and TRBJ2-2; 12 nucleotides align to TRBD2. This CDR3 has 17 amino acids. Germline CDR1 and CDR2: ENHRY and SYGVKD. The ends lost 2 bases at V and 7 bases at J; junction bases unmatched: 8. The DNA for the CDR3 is TGTGCCATCAGTGAGCCACTAGCGGGAGGTCGGGTCGGGGAGCTGTTTTTT. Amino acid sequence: CAISEPLAGGRVGELFF.

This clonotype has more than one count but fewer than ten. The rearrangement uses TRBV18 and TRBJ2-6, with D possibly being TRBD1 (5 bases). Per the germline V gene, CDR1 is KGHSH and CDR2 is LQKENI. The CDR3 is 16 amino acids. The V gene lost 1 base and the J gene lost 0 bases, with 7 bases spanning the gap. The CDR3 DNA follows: TGTGCCAGCTCACCACAGGGGAACTCTGGGGCCAACGTCCTGACTTTC. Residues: CASSPQGNSGANVLTF.

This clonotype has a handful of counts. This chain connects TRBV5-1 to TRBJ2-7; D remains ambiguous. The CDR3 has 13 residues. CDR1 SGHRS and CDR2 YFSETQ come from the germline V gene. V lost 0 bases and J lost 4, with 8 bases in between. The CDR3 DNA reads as TGCGCCAGCAGCTTGGGGAGTGCATACGAGCAGTACTTC. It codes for CASSLGSAYEQYF.

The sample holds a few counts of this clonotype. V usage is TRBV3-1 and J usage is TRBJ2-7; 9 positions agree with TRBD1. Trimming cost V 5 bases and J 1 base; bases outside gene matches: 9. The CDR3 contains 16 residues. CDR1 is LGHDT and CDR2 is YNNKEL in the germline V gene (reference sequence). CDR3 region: CASSTYRTGASYEQYF. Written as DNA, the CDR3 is TGTGCCAGCAGCACGTACCGGACAGGGGCATCCTACGAGCAGTACTTC.

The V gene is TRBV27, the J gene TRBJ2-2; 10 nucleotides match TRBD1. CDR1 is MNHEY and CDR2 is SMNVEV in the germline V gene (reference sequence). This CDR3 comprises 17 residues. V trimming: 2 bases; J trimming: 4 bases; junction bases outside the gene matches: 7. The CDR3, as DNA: TGTGCCAGCAGTTTAGACTCAGACAGGGGGCGCACCGGGGAGCTGTTTTTT. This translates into CASSLDSDRGRTGELFF.

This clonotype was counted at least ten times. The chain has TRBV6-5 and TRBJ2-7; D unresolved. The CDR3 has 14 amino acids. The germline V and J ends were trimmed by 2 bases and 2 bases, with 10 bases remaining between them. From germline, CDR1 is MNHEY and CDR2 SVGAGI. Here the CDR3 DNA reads TGTGCCAGCAGTTACGCCCTGGGGACCTACGAGCAGTACTTC. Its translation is CASSYALGTYEQYF.

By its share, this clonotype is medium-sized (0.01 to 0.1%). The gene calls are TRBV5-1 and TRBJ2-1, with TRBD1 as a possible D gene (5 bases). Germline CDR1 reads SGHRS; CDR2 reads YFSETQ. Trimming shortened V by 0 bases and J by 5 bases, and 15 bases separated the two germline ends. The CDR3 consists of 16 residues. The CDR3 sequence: CASSLEGQGGNNEQFF. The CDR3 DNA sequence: TGCGCCAGCAGCTTGGAGGGGCAGGGTGGAAACAATGAGCAGTTCTTC.

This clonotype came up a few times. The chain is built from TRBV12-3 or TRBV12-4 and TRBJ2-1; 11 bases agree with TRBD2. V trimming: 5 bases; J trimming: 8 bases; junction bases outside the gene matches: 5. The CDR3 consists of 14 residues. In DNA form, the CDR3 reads TGTGCCAGCAGTCCTAGCGGGAGGCTATATGAGCAGTTCTTC. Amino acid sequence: CASSPSGRLYEQFF.

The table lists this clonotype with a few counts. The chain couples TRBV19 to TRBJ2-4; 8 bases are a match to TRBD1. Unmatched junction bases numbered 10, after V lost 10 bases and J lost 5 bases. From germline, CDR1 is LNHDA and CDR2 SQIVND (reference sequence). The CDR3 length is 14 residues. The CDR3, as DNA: TGTGCCACACGACAGGGGCCCCGGGAAAACATTCAGTACTTC. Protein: CATRQGPRENIQYF.

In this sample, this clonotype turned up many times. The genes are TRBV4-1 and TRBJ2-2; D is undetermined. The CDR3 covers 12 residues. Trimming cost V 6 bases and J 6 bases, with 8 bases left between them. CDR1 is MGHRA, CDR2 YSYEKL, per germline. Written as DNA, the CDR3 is TGCGCCAGCAGAAAGAAAGCCGGGGAGCTGTTTTTT. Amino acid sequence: CASRKKAGELFF.

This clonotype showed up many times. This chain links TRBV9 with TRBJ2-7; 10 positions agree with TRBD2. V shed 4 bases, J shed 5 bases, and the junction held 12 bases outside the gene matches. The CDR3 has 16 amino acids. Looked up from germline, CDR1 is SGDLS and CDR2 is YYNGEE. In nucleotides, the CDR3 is TGTGCCAGCAGCACCTCCGGGACTAGCGCAGTCCACGAGCAGTACTTC. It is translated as CASSTSGTSAVHEQYF.

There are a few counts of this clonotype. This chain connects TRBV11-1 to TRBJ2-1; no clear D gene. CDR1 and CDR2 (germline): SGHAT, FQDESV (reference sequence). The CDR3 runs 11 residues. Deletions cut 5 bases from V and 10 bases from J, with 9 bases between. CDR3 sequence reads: CASSIGLEQFF. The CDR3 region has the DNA TGTGCCAGCAGCATCGGCCTAGAGCAGTTCTTC.

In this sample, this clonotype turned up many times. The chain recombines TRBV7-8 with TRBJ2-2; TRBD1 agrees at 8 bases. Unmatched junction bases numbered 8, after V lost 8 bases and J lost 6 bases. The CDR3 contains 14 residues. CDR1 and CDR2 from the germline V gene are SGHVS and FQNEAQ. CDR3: CASSTGEKAGELFF. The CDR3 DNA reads TGTGCCAGCTCGACAGGGGAAAAGGCCGGGGAGCTGTTTTTT.

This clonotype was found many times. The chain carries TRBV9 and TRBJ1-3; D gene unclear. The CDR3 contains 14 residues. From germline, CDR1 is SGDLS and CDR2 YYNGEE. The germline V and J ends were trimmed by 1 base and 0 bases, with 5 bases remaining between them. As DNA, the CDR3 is TGTGCCAGCAGCGTACTGAGCTCTGGAAACACCATATATTTT. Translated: CASSVLSSGNTIYF. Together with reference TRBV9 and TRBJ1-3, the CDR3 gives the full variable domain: DSGVTQTPKHLITATGQRVTLRCSPRSGDLSVYWYQQSLDQGLQFLIQYYNGEERAKGNILERFSAQQFPDLHSELNLSSLELGDSALYFCASSVLSSGNTIYFGEGSWLTVV.

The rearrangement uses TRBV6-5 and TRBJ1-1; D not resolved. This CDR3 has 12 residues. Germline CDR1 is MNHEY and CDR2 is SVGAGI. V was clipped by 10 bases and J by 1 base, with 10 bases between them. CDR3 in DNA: TGTGCCACCAGAAGAGGGAACACTGAAGCTTTCTTT. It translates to CATRRGNTEAFF.

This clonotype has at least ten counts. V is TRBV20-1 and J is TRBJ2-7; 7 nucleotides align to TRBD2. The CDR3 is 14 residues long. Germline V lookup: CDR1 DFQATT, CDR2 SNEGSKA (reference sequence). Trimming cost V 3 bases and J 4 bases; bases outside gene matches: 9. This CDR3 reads CSASSPRESYEQYF. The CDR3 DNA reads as TGCAGTGCTAGTTCCCCGCGGGAGTCTTACGAGCAGTACTTC.

This CDR3 is CASRKLAGESYNEQFF. DNA of the CDR3: TGCGCCAGCAGGAAGCTAGCGGGAGAGTCCTACAATGAGCAGTTCTTC. The rearrangement uses TRBV4-1 and TRBJ2-1; 10 nucleotides align to TRBD2. Germline V gives CDR1 MGHRA, CDR2 YSYEKL. The ends lost 6 bases at V and 1 base at J; junction bases unmatched: 6. The CDR3 has 16 residues.